These 25 T cell receptor beta chains were sequenced from one sample in a study of follicular helper T cells after annual influenza vaccination. The repertoire was sequenced with immunoSEQ multiplex PCR; TCRdb's copy has only in-frame clones and lacks some. This sample yields roughly 10,000 clones, of which 70% to 80% are seen a single time; about 3.4% belongs to the top ten. Described time point: 2014-2015 season, pre-vaccination. The material was CXCR5+ CD38- circulating T follicular helper cells from blood, obtained on the day of influenza vaccination. The subset: circulating Tfh, non-naive CD4+CXCR5+PD-1+ (ICOS+CD38+ or ICOS-CD38-). The receptors were sampled from an adult who received the influenza vaccine.

The gene calls are TRBV9 and TRBJ2-2; 8 positions agree with TRBD2. The V gene's germline CDR1 is SGDLS and CDR2 YYNGEE. This CDR3 has 15 residues. V lost 4 bases, J lost 7 bases, and 9 bases stayed unmatched. CDR3 sequence (DNA): TGTGCCAGCAGCCCCGCGGGGGGCCGGCACGGGGAGCTGTTTTTT. Translated, it gives CASSPAGGRHGELFF.

Details on this clone: Because the CDR3's place on the DNA is in doubt, the DNA is left out and the CDR3 is given as listed by TCRdb. V gene TRBV6-6 combines with J gene TRBJ2-7. From its first to its last residue, the CDR3 has 14 amino acids. Looked up from germline, CDR1 is MNHNY and CDR2 is SVGAGI (reference sequence). The CDR3 region is CASSSSGGTYEQYF.

The sample holds one count of this clone. The chain recombines TRBV7-2 with TRBJ1-2, with 8 bases identical to TRBD1. The J segment lost 5 bases and the V segment lost 4 bases, leaving 3 bases of the junction unmatched. CDR1 and CDR2 from the germline V gene are SGHTA and FQGNSA. This CDR3 is 13 amino acids long. CDR3 nucleotide sequence: TGTGCCAGCAGCTCCGGACAGGGATATGGCTACACCTTC. Translation gives CASSSGQGYGYTF.

This chain links TRBV2 with TRBJ2-5; D gene uncertain. Per germline, CDR1 SNHLY and CDR2 FYNNEI. This CDR3 has 18 residues. V shed 0 bases and J shed 5 bases, with 22 bases lying between them. Written as DNA, the CDR3 is TGTGCCAGCAGTGAAGCTCTCAGTTTTGGGGTCTTCCTTGAGACCCAGTACTTC. Its protein product is CASSEALSFGVFLETQYF.

The chain has TRBV18 and TRBJ2-2; D possibly matches TRBD1 or TRBD2 (5 bases each). Trimming stripped 3 bases from V and 7 bases from J, with 18 bases between. The CDR3 has 16 residues. CDR1 and CDR2 (germline): KGHSH, LQKENI. The CDR3 loop reads CASSPELGRGDGELFF. The CDR3 nucleotides read TGTGCCAGCTCACCCGAACTAGGACGAGGGGACGGGGAGCTGTTTTTT.

The rearrangement uses TRBV5-1 and TRBJ2-2; TRBD2 matches at 8 bases. V was pared by 4 bases and J by 0 bases, with 8 bases of the junction left unmatched. In germline, CDR1 is SGHRS, CDR2 YFSETQ. The CDR3 has 17 amino acids. The chain's CDR3 is CASSQSAGGANTGELFF. CDR3 in DNA: TGCGCCAGCAGCCAAAGCGCGGGGGGCGCGAACACCGGGGAGCTGTTTTTT.

This chain joins TRBV28 and TRBJ2-7; 7 bases align to TRBD1. After removal of 5 bases from V and 1 base from J, the junction contained 2 bases not matched to a gene. The CDR3 is made up of 13 amino acids. The germline gives CDR1 MDHEN, CDR2 SYDVKM. The CDR3 here is CASSRDRSYEQYF. CDR3 nucleotide sequence: TGTGCCAGCAGTCGGGACAGATCCTACGAGCAGTACTTC.

This sequence joins TRBV14 and TRBJ1-2; 10 bases agree with TRBD1. This CDR3 spans 16 amino acids. V was pared by 2 bases and J by 1 base, with 4 bases of the junction left unmatched. The germline V gene encodes CDR1 SGHDN and CDR2 FVKESK. The CDR3 here is CASSQPGTGVNYGYTF. The CDR3 DNA follows: TGTGCCAGCAGCCAACCCGGGACAGGGGTTAACTATGGCTACACCTTC.

V and J are TRBV30 and TRBJ2-7, with D perhaps TRBD1 (6 bases). This CDR3 comprises 14 residues. CDR1 GTSNPN and CDR2 SVGIG come from the germline V gene (reference sequence). CDR3 amino acids: CASDVPLRGYEQYF. The CDR3 DNA sequence: TGTGCATCCGACGTCCCTCTCAGGGGCTACGAGCAGTACTTC.

The chain employs TRBV18 and TRBJ1-3; 8 bases agree with TRBD1. Per germline, CDR1 KGHSH and CDR2 LQKENI. The CDR3 loop spans 16 amino acids. Losses at the gene ends were 0 bases for V and 14 bases for J; bases not matched to a gene: 15. CDR3 amino acids: CASSPPGRQGPPILYF. CDR3 bases: TGTGCCAGCTCACCACCTGGCAGACAGGGGCCGCCTATCCTATATTTT.

The chain combines TRBV9 with TRBJ2-3; D may match TRBD1 or TRBD2 (5 bases each). The CDR3 loop spans 15 amino acids. Germline lookup yields CDR1 SGDLS and CDR2 YYNGEE. The ends were cut back, 0 bases at V and 1 base at J, with 9 bases in the middle. The CDR3 loop reads CASSVVGTGTDTQYF. CDR3 DNA sequence: TGTGCCAGCAGCGTAGTGGGGACCGGCACAGATACGCAGTATTTT.

This clone has just one count. This chain links TRBV5-5 with TRBJ1-5; no firm D call. The CDR3 loop spans 13 amino acids. CDR1 is SGHKS and CDR2 is YYEKEE in the germline V gene (reference sequence). The V end was cut by 0 bases, the J end by 6 bases, with 7 bases between. The CDR3 DNA is TGTGCCAGCAGCTTGGCGGCGGGTCAGCCCCAGCATTTT. As protein: CASSLAAGQPQHF.

The chain combines TRBV6-5 with TRBJ1-6; tentatively, D is TRBD1 (5 bases). The CDR3 runs 16 residues. V shed 0 bases and J shed 8 bases, with 14 bases lying between them. CDR1 and CDR2 (germline): MNHEY, SVGAGI. For the CDR3, the DNA is TGTGCCAGCAGTTACTCGAGTGGGGACGGTTATTCACCCCTCCACTTT. This encodes CASSYSSGDGYSPLHF.

The chain recombines TRBV27 with TRBJ2-1; D remains ambiguous. Germline V CDR1 and CDR2: MNHEY, SMNVEV (reference sequence). V lost 5 bases and J lost 5, with 13 bases in between. The CDR3 is made up of 14 amino acids. The CDR3 is CASSQSLVNNEQFF. In nucleotides, the CDR3 is TGTGCCAGCAGTCAGTCACTCGTAAACAATGAGCAGTTCTTC.

This chain uses TRBV7-2 with TRBJ1-6; perhaps TRBD1 as D (6 bases). CDR1 is SGHTA, CDR2 FQGNSA, per germline. CDR3 length: 18 amino acids. The ends were cut back, 1 base at V and 1 base at J, with 14 bases in the middle. The CDR3 DNA sequence: TGTGCCAGCAGCTTAGTAATCGTGCAGGGGTCCTATAATTCACCCCTCCACTTT. Amino acids: CASSLVIVQGSYNSPLHF.

This clone came up a few times. The gene calls are TRBV7-2 and TRBJ2-6; D remains unclear. CDR3 length equals 15 residues. Trimming pared 6 bases from V and 2 bases from J, leaving 11 bases between. Germline V CDR1 and CDR2: SGHTA, FQGNSA. The CDR3 DNA sequence: TGTGCCAGCAGTGCATTTACACCTGGGGCCAACGTCCTGACTTTC. Protein product: CASSAFTPGANVLTF.

In DNA, the CDR3 is TGTGCCAGCAGCTTAGAGCGACAAGAGACCCAGTACTTC. Residues: CASSLERQETQYF. This chain links TRBV7-2 with TRBJ2-5, with D uncertain. Germline-derived CDR1 and CDR2 are SGHTA and FQGNSA. V lost 1 base and J 2 bases, leaving 5 bases between the germline ends. CDR3 length equals 13 residues.

The rearrangement links TRBV18 to TRBJ2-7; D is uncertain. Germline V gene data show CDR1 as KGHSH and CDR2 as LQKENI. The CDR3 length is 13 residues. With 5 bases removed from V and 0 bases from J, the gap between germline ends came to 8 bases. The CDR3 DNA reads TGTGCCAGCTCAGACGGTGGCTCCTACGAGCAGTACTTC. It is translated as CASSDGGSYEQYF.

This chain uses TRBV10-3 with TRBJ2-7, with TRBD2 matching 14 bases. The length of the CDR3 is 16 residues. J lost 3 bases, V lost 1 base, and 2 bases had no gene match. CDR1 is ENHRY, CDR2 SYGVKD, per germline. Here the CDR3 reads CAISEWGTSGGYEQYF. CDR3 DNA: TGTGCCATCAGTGAGTGGGGGACTAGCGGGGGCTACGAGCAGTACTTC.

This chain joins TRBV29-1 and TRBJ2-6, with D possibly matching TRBD1 (6 bases). The CDR3 has 15 amino acids. V lost 7 bases, J lost 0 bases, and 13 bases lay in between. Per germline, CDR1 SQVTM and CDR2 ANQGSEA. The CDR3 DNA reads as TGCAGCGCGCAGCAGGGGTCCTCTGGGGCCAACGTCCTGACTTTC. This encodes CSAQQGSSGANVLTF.

This chain connects TRBV18 to TRBJ2-2; D unclear. Looked up from germline, CDR1 is KGHSH and CDR2 is LQKENI. The V gene lost 3 bases and the J gene lost 4 bases, with 12 bases spanning the gap. The CDR3 totals 15 residues. In DNA, the CDR3 is TGTGCCAGCTCACCCGGGCAGATGGGCACCGGGGAGCTGTTTTTT. Amino acids: CASSPGQMGTGELFF.

CDR3 protein: CASSLKASYEQYF. In nucleotides, the CDR3 is TGTGCCAGCAGTTTAAAGGCCTCCTACGAGCAGTACTTC. The rearrangement links TRBV27 to TRBJ2-7; D is undetermined. Trimming removed 2 bases from V and 0 bases from J, with 5 bases in between. Germline V gene sequence: CDR1 MNHEY, CDR2 SMNVEV (reference sequence). The CDR3 runs to 13 residues.

The rearrangement joins TRBV6-6 to TRBJ2-7; D is unclear. Per the germline V gene, CDR1 is MNHNY and CDR2 is SVGAGI (reference sequence). The CDR3 covers 14 residues. The V end was cut by 3 bases, the J end by 0 bases, with 9 bases between. In nucleotides, the CDR3 is TGTGCCAGCAGTTATGAGACCAACTCCTACGAGCAGTACTTC. Residues: CASSYETNSYEQYF.

This chain uses TRBV6-4 with TRBJ2-1, with D possibly TRBD1 on 5 matching bases. The CDR3 is 14 amino acids. Per germline, CDR1 MRHNA and CDR2 SNTAGT. V was shortened by 2 bases and J by 6 bases, with 11 bases between the two germline ends. CDR3 nucleotide sequence: TGTGCCAGCAGTGACAACAGGCTAGGCAATGAGCAGTTCTTC. This translates into CASSDNRLGNEQFF.

The chain links TRBV2 to TRBJ1-3; the D is unclear. V lost 6 bases, J lost 3 bases, and 6 bases lay in between. The CDR3 loop spans 12 amino acids. Germline CDR1 SNHLY, CDR2 FYNNEI. The CDR3 DNA sequence: TGTGCCAGCAGGGAGTATGGAAACACCATATATTTT. Translation: CASREYGNTIYF. Full variable domain (missing parts from reference TRBV2 and TRBJ1-3): EPEVTQTPSHQVTQMGQEVILRCVPISNHLYFYWYRQILGQKVEFLVSFYNNEISEKSEIFDDQFSVERPDGSNFTLKIRSTKLEDSAMYFCASREYGNTIYFGEGSWLTVV.